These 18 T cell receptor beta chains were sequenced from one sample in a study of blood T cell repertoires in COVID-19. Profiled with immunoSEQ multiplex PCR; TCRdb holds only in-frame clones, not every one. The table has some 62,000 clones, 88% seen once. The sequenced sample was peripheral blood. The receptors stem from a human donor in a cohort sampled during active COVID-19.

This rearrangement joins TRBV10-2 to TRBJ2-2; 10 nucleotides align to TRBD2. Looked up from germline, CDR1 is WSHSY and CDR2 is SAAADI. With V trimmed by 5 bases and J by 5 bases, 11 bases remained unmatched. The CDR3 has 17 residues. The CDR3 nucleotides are TGCGCCAGCAGTCGTCCGATAGCGGGAGGAGATACCGGGGAGCTGTTTTTT. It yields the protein CASSRPIAGGDTGELFF.

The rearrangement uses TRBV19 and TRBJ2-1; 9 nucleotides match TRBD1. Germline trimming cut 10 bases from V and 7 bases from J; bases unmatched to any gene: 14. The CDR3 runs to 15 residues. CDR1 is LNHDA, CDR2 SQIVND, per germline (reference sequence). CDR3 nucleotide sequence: TGTGCCACCCAACTCACAGGGGGCTGGGGTAATGAGCAGTTCTTC. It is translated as CATQLTGGWGNEQFF.

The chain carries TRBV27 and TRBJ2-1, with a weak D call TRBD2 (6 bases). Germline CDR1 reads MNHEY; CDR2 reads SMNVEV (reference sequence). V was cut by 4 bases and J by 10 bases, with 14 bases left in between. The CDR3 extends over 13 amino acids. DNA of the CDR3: TGTGCCAGCAGTTCGTGGCAGGGACTCGAGCAGTTCTTC. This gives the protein CASSSWQGLEQFF.

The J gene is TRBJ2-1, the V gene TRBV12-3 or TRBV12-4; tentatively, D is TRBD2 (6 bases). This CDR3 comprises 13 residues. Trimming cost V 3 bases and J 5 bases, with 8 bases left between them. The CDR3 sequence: CASSFQRDNEQFF. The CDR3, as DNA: TGTGCCAGCAGTTTTCAGCGGGACAATGAGCAGTTCTTC.

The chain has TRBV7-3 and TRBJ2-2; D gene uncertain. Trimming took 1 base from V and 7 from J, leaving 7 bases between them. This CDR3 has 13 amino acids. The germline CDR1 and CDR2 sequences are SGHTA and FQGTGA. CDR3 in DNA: TGTGCCAGCAGCTTAAAATCAGTCGGGGAGCTGTTTTTT. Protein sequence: CASSLKSVGELFF.

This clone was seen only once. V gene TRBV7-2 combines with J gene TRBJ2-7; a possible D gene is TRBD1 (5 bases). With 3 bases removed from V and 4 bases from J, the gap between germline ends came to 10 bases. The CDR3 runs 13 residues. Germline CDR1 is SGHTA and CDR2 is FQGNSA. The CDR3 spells CASSFDRLYEQYF. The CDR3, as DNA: TGTGCCAGCAGCTTTGACAGATTATACGAGCAGTACTTC.

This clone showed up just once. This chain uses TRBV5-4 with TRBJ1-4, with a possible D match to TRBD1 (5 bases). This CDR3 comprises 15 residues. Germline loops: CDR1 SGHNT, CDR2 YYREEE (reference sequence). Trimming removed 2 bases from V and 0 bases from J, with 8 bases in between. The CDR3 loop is CASSFTGSTNEKLFF. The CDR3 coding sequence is TGTGCCAGCAGCTTTACAGGCTCAACTAATGAAAAACTGTTTTTT.

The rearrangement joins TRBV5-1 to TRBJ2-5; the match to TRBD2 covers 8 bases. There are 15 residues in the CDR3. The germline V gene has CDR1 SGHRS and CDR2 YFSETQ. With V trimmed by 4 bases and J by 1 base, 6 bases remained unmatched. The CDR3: CASSRELAAQETQYF. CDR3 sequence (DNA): TGCGCCAGCAGCCGCGAACTAGCGGCCCAAGAGACCCAGTACTTC. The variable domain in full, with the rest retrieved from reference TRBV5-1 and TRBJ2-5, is KAGVTQTPRYLIKTRGQQVTLSCSPISGHRSVSWYQQTPGQGLQFLFEYFSETQRNKGNFPGRFSGRQFSNSRSEMNVSTLELGDSALYLCASSRELAAQETQYFGPGTRLLVL.

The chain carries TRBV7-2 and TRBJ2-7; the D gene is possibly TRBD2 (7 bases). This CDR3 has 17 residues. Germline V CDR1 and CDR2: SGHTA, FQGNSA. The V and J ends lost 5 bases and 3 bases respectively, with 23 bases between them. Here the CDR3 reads CASSPLWGGRVRYEQYF. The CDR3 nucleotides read TGTGCCAGCAGCCCTTTATGGGGGGGGCGGGTACGCTACGAGCAGTACTTC.

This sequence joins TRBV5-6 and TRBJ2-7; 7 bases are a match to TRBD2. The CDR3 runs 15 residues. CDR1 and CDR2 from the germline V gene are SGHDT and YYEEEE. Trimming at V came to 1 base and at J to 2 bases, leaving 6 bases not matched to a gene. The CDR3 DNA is TGTGCCAGCAGCTTGATACTAGCGTTTCCCTACGAGCAGTACTTC. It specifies CASSLILAFPYEQYF.

In nucleotides, the CDR3 is TGTGCCACCAGTGACCTGGGACAGGGGGCTTCAGGGGAGACCCAGTACTTC. Its translation is CATSDLGQGASGETQYF. J is TRBJ2-5 and V is TRBV24-1; 12 positions match TRBD1. The J segment lost 5 bases and the V segment lost 4 bases, leaving 10 bases of the junction unmatched. The CDR3 has 17 residues. The germline CDR1 and CDR2 sequences are KGHDR and SFDVKD.

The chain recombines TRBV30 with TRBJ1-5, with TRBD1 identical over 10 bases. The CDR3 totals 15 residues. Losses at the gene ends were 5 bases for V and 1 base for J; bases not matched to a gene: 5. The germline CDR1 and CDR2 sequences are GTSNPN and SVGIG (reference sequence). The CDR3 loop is CAWDDRGQSNQPQHF. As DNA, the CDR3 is TGTGCCTGGGACGACAGGGGGCAAAGCAATCAGCCCCAGCATTTT.

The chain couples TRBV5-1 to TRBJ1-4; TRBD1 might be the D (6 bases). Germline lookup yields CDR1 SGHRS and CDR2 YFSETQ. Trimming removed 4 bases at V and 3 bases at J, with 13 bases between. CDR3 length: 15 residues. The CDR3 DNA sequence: TGCGCCAGCAGCCCCAGGGGAGTTGCTAATGAAAAACTGTTTTTT. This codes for CASSPRGVANEKLFF.

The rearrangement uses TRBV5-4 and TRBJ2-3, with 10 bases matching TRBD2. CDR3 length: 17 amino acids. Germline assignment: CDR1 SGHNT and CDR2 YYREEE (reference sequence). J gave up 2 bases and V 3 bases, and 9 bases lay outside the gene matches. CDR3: CASSSAALAGFTDTQYF. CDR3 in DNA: TGTGCCAGCAGCTCGGCGGCACTAGCGGGGTTCACAGATACGCAGTATTTT.

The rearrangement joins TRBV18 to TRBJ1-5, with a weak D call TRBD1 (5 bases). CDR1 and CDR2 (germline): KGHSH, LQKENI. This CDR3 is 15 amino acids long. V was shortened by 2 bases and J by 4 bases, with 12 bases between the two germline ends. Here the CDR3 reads CASSPSAGRNQPQHF. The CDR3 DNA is TGTGCCAGCTCACCAAGCGCAGGGAGGAATCAGCCCCAGCATTTT.

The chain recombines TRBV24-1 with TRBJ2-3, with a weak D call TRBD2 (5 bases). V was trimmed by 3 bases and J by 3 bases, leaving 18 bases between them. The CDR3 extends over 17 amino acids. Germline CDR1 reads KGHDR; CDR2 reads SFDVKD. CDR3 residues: CATSDTSVGVWTDTQYF. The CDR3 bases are TGTGCCACCAGTGATACCTCCGTCGGGGTATGGACAGATACGCAGTATTTT.

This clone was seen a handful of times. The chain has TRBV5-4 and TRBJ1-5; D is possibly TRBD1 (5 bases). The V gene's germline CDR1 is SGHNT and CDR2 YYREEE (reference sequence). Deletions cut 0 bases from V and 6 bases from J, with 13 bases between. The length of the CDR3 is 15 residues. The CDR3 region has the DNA TGTGCCAGCAGCTTGGGACCCAATGGGGCTCAGCCCCAGCATTTT. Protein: CASSLGPNGAQPQHF. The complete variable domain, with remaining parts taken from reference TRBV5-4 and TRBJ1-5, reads ETGVTQSPTHLIKTRGQQVTLRCSSQSGHNTVSWYQQALGQGPQFIFQYYREEENGRGNFPPRFSGLQFPNYSSELNVNALELDDSALYLCASSLGPNGAQPQHFGDGTRLSIL.

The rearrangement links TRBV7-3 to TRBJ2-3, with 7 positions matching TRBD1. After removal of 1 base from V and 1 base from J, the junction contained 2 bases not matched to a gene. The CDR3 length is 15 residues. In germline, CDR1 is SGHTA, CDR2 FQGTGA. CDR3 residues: CASSLMTGRTDTQYF. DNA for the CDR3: TGTGCCAGCAGCTTAATGACAGGGCGCACAGATACGCAGTATTTT.